A selection of T cell receptor beta chains follows, all from one sample in a study of T cells after yellow fever vaccination. In TCRdb, the 5' RACE reads were re-called with MiXCR into one record per CDR3 protein. The data contain around 300,000 distinct CDR3 sequences, about 4% of them singletons. The specimen was PBMCs, collected 5 days after the yellow fever booster vaccination. Receptors were obtained from a man aged 18 to 30 who received the YFV17D yellow fever vaccine. Each CDR3 is given with its conserved first and last residue. Fields, in order: V gene, J gene, CDR3 protein.

>TRBV7-2|TRBJ2-5
CASSLSRAFPEETQYF
>TRBV7-9|TRBJ2-2
CASSPPRGYGELFF
>TRBV19|TRBJ1-2
CASSPHRQGGYGYTF
>TRBV10-3|TRBJ2-1
CAISGTGGSYNEQFF
>TRBV5-1|TRBJ1-6
CASSLTVGRAGALHF
>TRBV6-2/TRBV6-3|TRBJ2-7
CASRKGRLAGSSYEQYF
>TRBV5-1|TRBJ1-1
CASSLVVGEVEAFF
>TRBV11-2|TRBJ2-3
CASRQLAGGPDTQYF
>TRBV4-3|TRBJ1-2
CASSQELGQGAYGYTF
>TRBV2|TRBJ2-3
CASSWDSATDTQYF
>TRBV20-1|TRBJ1-2
CSANSPGDYGYTF